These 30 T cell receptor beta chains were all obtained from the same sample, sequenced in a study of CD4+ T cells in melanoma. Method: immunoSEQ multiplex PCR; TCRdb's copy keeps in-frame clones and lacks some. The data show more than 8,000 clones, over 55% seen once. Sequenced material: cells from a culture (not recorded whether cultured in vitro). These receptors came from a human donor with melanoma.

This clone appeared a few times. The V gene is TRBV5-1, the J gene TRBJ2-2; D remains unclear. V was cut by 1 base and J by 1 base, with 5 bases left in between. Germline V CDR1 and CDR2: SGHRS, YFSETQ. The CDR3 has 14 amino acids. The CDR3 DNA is TGCGCCAGCAGCTTGCCCGGGAACACCGGGGAGCTGTTTTTT. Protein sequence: CASSLPGNTGELFF.

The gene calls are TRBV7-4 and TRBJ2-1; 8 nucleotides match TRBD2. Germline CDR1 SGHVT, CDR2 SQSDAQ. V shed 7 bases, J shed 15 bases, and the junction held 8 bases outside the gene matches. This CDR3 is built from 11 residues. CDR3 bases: TGTGCCAGCATGCGGAAGCGGGGGCTGTTCTTC. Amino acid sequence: CASMRKRGLFF.

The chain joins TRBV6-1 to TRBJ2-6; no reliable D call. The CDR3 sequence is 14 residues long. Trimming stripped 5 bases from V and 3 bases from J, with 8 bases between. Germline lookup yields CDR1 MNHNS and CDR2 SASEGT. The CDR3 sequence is CASSRTGGANVLTF. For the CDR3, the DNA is TGTGCCAGCAGTCGGACCGGTGGGGCCAACGTCCTGACTTTC.

CDR3: CASSLVMGIKNTEAFF. DNA for the CDR3: TGTGCCAGCAGCTTAGTGATGGGAATTAAGAACACTGAAGCTTTCTTT. The V call is TRBV5-4, the J call TRBJ1-1; D gene uncertain. Germline lookup yields CDR1 SGHNT and CDR2 YYREEE (reference sequence). V dropped 2 bases and J dropped 1 base, with 15 bases sitting between them. The CDR3 loop spans 16 amino acids.

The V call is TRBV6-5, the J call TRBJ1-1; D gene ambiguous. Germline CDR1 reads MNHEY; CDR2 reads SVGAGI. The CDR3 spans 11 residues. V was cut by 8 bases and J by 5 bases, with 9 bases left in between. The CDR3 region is CASGIKTEAFF. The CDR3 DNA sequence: TGTGCCAGCGGAATCAAAACTGAAGCTTTCTTT.

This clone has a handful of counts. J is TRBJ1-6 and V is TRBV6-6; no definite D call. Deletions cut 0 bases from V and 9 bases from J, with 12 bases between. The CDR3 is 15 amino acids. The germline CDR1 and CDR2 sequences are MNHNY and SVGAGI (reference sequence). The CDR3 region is CASSYSDGGSSPLHF. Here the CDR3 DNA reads TGTGCCAGCAGTTACTCGGACGGCGGCTCTTCACCCCTCCACTTT.

Here the CDR3 DNA reads TGCGCCAGCAGCTTGTCAGAGCCCCCCTACGAGCAGTACTTC. Translated: CASSLSEPPYEQYF. The chain employs TRBV5-1 and TRBJ2-7; D ambiguous. The CDR3 covers 14 residues. The V gene lost 1 base and the J gene lost 2 bases, with 10 bases spanning the gap. The germline gives CDR1 SGHRS, CDR2 YFSETQ.

CDR3 in amino acids: CASSSRGGSYNSPLHF. The CDR3 DNA follows: TGTGCCAGCAGCTCGAGAGGGGGCTCCTATAATTCACCCCTCCACTTT. The V gene is TRBV7-3, the J gene TRBJ1-6; D may be TRBD1 (6 bases). The germline gives CDR1 SGHTA, CDR2 FQGTGA. The CDR3 is 16 residues long. V lost 4 bases, J lost 0 bases, and 10 bases lay in between.

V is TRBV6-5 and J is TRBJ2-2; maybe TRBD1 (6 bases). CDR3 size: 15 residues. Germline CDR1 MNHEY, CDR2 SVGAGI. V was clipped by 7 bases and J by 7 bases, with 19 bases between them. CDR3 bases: TGTGCCAGCACCAGGGGAGTATCCTCGGGCGGGGAGCTGTTTTTT. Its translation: CASTRGVSSGGELFF.

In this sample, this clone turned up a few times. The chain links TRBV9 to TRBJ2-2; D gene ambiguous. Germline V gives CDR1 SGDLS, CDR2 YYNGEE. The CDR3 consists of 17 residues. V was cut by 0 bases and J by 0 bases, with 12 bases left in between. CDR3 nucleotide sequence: TGTGCCAGCAGCGTAGGCCCAGCAGGACCGAACACCGGGGAGCTGTTTTTT. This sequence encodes CASSVGPAGPNTGELFF.

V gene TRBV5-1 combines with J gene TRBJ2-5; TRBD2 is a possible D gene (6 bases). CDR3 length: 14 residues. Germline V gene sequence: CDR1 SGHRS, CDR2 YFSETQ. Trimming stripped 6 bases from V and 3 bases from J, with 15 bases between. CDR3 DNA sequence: TGCGCCAGCACCCTAAGCGGGCCCGAAGAGACCCAGTACTTC. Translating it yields CASTLSGPEETQYF.

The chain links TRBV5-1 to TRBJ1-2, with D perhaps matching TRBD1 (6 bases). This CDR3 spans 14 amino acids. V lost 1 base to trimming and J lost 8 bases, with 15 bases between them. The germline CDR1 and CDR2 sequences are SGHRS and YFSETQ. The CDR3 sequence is CASSLSGAPGGYTF. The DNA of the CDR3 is TGCGCCAGCAGCTTGTCGGGGGCGCCGGGAGGCTACACCTTC.

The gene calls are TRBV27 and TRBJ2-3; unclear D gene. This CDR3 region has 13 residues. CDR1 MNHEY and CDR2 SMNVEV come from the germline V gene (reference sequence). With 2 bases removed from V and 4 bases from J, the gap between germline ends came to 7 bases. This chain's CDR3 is CASSLQGPDTQYF. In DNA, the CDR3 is TGTGCCAGCAGTTTACAAGGGCCAGATACGCAGTATTTT.

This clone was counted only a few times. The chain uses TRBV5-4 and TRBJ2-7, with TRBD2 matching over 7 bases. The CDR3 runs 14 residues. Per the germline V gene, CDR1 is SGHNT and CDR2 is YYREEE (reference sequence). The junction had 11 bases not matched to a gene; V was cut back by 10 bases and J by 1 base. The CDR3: CASSRDYLSYEQYF. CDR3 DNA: TGTGCCTCGAGCCGGGACTACCTATCCTACGAGCAGTACTTC.

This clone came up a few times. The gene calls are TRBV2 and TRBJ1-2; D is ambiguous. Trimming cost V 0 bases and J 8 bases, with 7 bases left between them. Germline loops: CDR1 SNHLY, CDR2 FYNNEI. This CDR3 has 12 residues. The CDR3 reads CASSEALRGYTF. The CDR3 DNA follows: TGTGCCAGCAGTGAAGCGCTTCGAGGCTACACCTTC.

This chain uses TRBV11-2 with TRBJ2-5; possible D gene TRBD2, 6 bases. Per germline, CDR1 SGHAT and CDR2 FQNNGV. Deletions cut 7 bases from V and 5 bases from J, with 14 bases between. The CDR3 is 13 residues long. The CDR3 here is CASTFSEGETQYF. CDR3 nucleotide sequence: TGTGCCAGCACCTTCTCGGAGGGCGAGACCCAGTACTTC.

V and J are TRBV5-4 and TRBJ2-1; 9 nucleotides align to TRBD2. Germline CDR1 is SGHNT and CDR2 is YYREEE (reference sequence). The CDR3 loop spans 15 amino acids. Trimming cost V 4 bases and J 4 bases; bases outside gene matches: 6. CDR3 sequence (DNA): TGTGCCAGCAGCCTGACTAGCGGTACATACAATGAGCAGTTCTTC. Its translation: CASSLTSGTYNEQFF.

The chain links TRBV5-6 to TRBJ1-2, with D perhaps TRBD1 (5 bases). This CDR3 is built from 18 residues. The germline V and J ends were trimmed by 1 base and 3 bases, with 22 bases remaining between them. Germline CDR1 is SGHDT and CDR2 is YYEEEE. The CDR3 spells CASSLFGQGRDSDYGYTF. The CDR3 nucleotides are TGTGCCAGCAGCTTGTTTGGCCAGGGCCGTGATTCGGACTATGGCTACACCTTC.

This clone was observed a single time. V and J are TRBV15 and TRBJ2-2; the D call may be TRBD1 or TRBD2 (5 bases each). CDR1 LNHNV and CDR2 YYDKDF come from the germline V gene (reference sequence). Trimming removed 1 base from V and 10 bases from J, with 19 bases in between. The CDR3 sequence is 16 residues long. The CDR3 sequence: CATSRGLGTSEVELFF. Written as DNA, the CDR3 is TGTGCCACCAGCAGAGGGTTGGGGACCTCCGAGGTGGAGCTGTTTTTT. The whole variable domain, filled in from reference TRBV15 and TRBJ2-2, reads DAMVIQNPRYQVTQFGKPVTLSCSQTLNHNVMYWYQQKSSQAPKLLFHYYDKDFNNEADTPDNFQSRRPNTSFCFLDIRSPGLGDTAMYLCATSRGLGTSEVELFFGEGSRLTVL.

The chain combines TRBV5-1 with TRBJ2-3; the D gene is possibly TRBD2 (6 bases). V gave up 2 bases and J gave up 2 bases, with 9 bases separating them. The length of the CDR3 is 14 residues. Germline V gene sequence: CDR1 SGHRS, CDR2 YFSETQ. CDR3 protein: CASSFRGLTDTQYF. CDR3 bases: TGCGCCAGCAGCTTCCGGGGACTCACAGATACGCAGTATTTT.

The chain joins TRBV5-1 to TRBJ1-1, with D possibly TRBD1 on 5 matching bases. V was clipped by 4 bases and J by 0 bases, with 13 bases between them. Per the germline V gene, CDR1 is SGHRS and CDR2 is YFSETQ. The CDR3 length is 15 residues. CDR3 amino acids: CASSPRGGVNTEAFF. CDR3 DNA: TGCGCCAGCAGCCCCAGAGGAGGGGTGAACACTGAAGCTTTCTTT.

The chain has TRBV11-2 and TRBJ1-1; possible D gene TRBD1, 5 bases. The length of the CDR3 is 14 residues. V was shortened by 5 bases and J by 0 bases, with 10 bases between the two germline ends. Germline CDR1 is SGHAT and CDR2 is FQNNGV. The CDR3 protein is CASSKQALNTEAFF. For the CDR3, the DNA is TGTGCCAGCAGCAAACAGGCTCTGAACACTGAAGCTTTCTTT.

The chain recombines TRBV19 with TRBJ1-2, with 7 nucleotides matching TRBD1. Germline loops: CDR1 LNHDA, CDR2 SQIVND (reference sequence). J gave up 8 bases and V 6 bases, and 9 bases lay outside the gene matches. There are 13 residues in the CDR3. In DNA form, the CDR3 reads TGTGCCAGTAGCTCGACAGGGATTTTAGGCTACACCTTC. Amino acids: CASSSTGILGYTF. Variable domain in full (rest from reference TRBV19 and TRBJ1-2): DGGITQSPKYLFRKEGQNVTLSCEQNLNHDAMYWYRQDPGQGLRLIYYSQIVNDFQKGDIAEGYSVSREKKESFPLTVTSAQKNPTAFYLCASSSTGILGYTFGSGTRLTVV.

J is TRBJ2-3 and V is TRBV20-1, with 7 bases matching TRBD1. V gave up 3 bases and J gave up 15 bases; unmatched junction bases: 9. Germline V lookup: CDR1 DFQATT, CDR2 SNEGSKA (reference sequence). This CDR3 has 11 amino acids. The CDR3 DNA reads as TGCAGTGCTAGCTTCACGACAGGGCGTTATTTT. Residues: CSASFTTGRYF.

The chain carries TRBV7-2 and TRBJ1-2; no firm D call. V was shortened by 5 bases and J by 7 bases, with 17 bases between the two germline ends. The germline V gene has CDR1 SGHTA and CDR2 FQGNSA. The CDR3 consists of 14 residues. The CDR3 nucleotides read TGTGCCAGCAGCGATGCCCCAGAGGCCGGTGGCTACACCTTC. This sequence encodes CASSDAPEAGGYTF.

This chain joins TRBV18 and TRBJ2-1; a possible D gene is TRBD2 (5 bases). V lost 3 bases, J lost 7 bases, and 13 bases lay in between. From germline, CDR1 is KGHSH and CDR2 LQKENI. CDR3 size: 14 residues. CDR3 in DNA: TGTGCCAGCTCACCCCGGACTTACGAGAATGAGCAGTTCTTC. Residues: CASSPRTYENEQFF.

The CDR3 nucleotides read TGTGCCACCGCGACAGGGAGTACGGTCTACGAGCAGTACTTC. This codes for CATATGSTVYEQYF. The V gene is TRBV10-3, the J gene TRBJ2-7; 7 bases match TRBD1. This CDR3 contains 14 residues. J was trimmed by 3 bases and V by 10 bases; bases with no gene match: 12. Germline loops: CDR1 ENHRY, CDR2 SYGVKD.

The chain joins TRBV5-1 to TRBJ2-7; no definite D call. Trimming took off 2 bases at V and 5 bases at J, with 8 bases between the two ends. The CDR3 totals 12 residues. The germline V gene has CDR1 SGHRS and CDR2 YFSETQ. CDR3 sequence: CASSFGGHEQYF. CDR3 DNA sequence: TGCGCCAGCAGCTTCGGCGGACACGAGCAGTACTTC.

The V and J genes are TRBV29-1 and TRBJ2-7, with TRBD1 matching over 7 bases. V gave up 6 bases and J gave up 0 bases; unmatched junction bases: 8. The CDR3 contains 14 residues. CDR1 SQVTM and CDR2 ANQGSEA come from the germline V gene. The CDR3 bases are TGCAGCGTAGCCGGGACAGCTAGCTCCTACGAGCAGTACTTC. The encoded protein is CSVAGTASSYEQYF.

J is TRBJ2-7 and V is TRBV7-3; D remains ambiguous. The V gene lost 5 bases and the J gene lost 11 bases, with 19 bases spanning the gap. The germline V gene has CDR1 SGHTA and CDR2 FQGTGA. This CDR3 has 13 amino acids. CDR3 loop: CASSQIMGQREYF. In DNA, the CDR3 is TGTGCCAGCAGCCAAATTATGGGTCAGCGCGAGTACTTC.